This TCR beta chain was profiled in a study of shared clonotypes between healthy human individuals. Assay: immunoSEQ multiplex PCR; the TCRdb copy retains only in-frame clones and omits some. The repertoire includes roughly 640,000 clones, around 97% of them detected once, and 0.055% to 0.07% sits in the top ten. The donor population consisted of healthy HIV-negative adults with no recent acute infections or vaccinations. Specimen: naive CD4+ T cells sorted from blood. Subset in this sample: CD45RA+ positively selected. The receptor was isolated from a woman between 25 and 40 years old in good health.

In nucleotides, the CDR3 is TGTGCCAGCAGTTTAAACAGGGAGGCTCGTACCTATTACGAGCAGTACTTC. It specifies CASSLNREARTYYEQYF. The rearrangement links TRBV28 to TRBJ2-7; D assignment may be TRBD1 or TRBD2 (6 bases each). Germline CDR1 MDHEN, CDR2 SYDVKM. V gave up 2 bases and J gave up 4 bases, with 21 bases separating them. The CDR3 is 17 amino acids. Complete variable domain (other parts from reference TRBV28 and TRBJ2-7): DVKVTQSSRYLVKRTGEKVFLECVQDMDHENMFWYRQDPGLGLRLIYFSYDVKMKEKGDIPEGYSVSREKKERFSLILESASTNQTSMYLCASSLNREARTYYEQYFGPGTRLTVT.